The 29 T cell receptor beta chains below were found in one sample sequenced in a study of cytomegalovirus exposure and HLA in healthy donors. Amplification used 60 Vbeta primers and 13 Jbeta primers. The data were produced by immunoSEQ multiplex PCR, yet TCRdb's version contains in-frame clones alone and is incomplete. The sample has roughly 150,000 clones, 70% to 80% seen once; the top ten hold about 6.5%. The sequencing sample was made of PBMCs. These receptors all come from a man aged 40-55 years in good health and CMV-seropositive.

The V gene is TRBV12-1, the J gene TRBJ2-3; the table names TRBD2, a call not compared with the DNA. TRBV12-1 is noted as a pseudogene. The CDR3 is made up of 16 amino acids. CDR3 residues: CASSFAPSAFTDTQYF. CDR3 coding DNA: TGTGCCAGCAGCTTTGCACCTAGCGCTTTCACAGATACGCAGTATTTT.

V gene TRBV6-6 combines with J gene TRBJ1-2; D is unclear. The ends were cut back, 0 bases at V and 3 bases at J, with 8 bases in the middle. The CDR3 contains 14 residues. Germline lookup yields CDR1 MNHNY and CDR2 SVGAGI (reference sequence). In DNA, the CDR3 is TGTGCCAGCAGTTACTCGAATGCAGACTATGGCTACACCTTC. Encoded protein: CASSYSNADYGYTF.

The chain uses TRBV2 and TRBJ2-7; 8 nucleotides align to TRBD2. The CDR3 contains 14 residues. V lost 6 bases, J lost 0 bases, and 4 bases stayed unmatched. Germline CDR1 reads SNHLY; CDR2 reads FYNNEI. This CDR3 is CASRVSGSSYEQYF. The CDR3 bases are TGTGCCAGCAGAGTCAGCGGGAGCTCCTACGAGCAGTACTTC.

This chain joins TRBV7-9 and TRBJ1-1; TRBD1 aligns across 8 bases. J gave up 10 bases and V 5 bases, and 6 bases lay outside the gene matches. Germline lookup yields CDR1 SEHNR and CDR2 FQNEAQ (reference sequence). The CDR3 loop spans 12 amino acids. The CDR3 reads CASSRRQGTAFF. DNA of the CDR3: TGTGCCAGCAGCCGGAGACAGGGGACAGCTTTCTTT.

The chain combines TRBV4-1 with TRBJ2-2, with D hard to call. V gave up 2 bases and J gave up 0 bases, with 7 bases separating them. The CDR3 loop spans 15 amino acids. The germline gives CDR1 MGHRA, CDR2 YSYEKL. The CDR3 bases are TGCGCCAGCAGCCAATTTATCGCGAACACCGGGGAGCTGTTTTTT. Its translation is CASSQFIANTGELFF.

The chain recombines TRBV5-1 with TRBJ1-5; TRBD1 might be the D (5 bases). This CDR3 is built from 14 residues. V was shortened by 6 bases and J by 7 bases, with 17 bases between the two germline ends. The V gene's germline CDR1 is SGHRS and CDR2 YFSETQ. The CDR3 is CASKVSRGRQPQHF. Written as DNA, the CDR3 is TGCGCCAGCAAGGTATCTAGGGGAAGGCAGCCCCAGCATTTT.

Points on this clone: Without the conserved terminal phenylalanine or tryptophan, this CDR3 likely stems from a read error. The chain uses TRBV6-5 and TRBJ2-7, with a tentative D call TRBD2 (5 bases). Looked up from germline, CDR1 is MNHEY and CDR2 is SVGAGI. V was clipped by 5 bases and J by 2 bases, with 16 bases between them. There are 15 residues in the CDR3. The CDR3 bases are TGTGCCAGCAGTCCCGGTGATAGCGTAACCTACGAGCAGTACCTC. The encoded protein is CASSPGDSVTYEQYL.

V is TRBV2 and J is TRBJ1-2; D remains ambiguous. Per the germline V gene, CDR1 is SNHLY and CDR2 is FYNNEI. CDR3 length: 13 amino acids. V lost 5 bases and J 0 bases, leaving 7 bases between the germline ends. CDR3 coding DNA: TGTGCCAGCAGTTTTGACTCTAACTATGGCTACACCTTC. It encodes CASSFDSNYGYTF.

The CDR3 nucleotides are TGTGCCAGTAGTATGATTAGCGGGAGAGGCAACGAGCAGTACTTC. Amino acid sequence: CASSMISGRGNEQYF. This chain connects TRBV19 to TRBJ2-7; 9 bases line up with TRBD2. This CDR3 has 15 residues. Germline lookup yields CDR1 LNHDA and CDR2 SQIVND (reference sequence). Trimming at V came to 3 bases and at J to 5 bases, leaving 8 bases not matched to a gene.

The chain carries TRBV28 and TRBJ2-7; maybe TRBD1 (6 bases). The germline V and J ends were trimmed by 1 base and 0 bases, with 13 bases remaining between them. The CDR3 is made up of 16 amino acids. Germline lookup yields CDR1 MDHEN and CDR2 SYDVKM. Here the CDR3 reads CASSLYSDRTSYEQYF. CDR3 bases: TGTGCCAGCAGTTTATACTCGGACAGAACCTCCTACGAGCAGTACTTC.

The chain carries TRBV28 and TRBJ1-2, with TRBD1 identical over 9 bases. Losses at the gene ends were 5 bases for V and 11 bases for J; bases not matched to a gene: 12. The germline V gene has CDR1 MDHEN and CDR2 SYDVKM. The CDR3 loop spans 14 amino acids. CDR3 bases: TGTGCCAGCAGTAGACCGGGACAGGGAAGAGGGTACACCTTC. Its protein is CASSRPGQGRGYTF.

The V gene is TRBV27, the J gene TRBJ2-2, with 9 bases that match TRBD1. V shed 6 bases, J shed 6 bases, and the junction held 14 bases outside the gene matches. CDR3 length equals 17 residues. CDR1 and CDR2 (germline): MNHEY, SMNVEV (reference sequence). Written as DNA, the CDR3 is TGTGCCAGCAGCGAACCGGGGACAGGGCCTCCCGCCGGGGAGCTGTTTTTT. It codes for CASSEPGTGPPAGELFF.

This chain uses TRBV5-1 with TRBJ1-1; the D gene is possibly TRBD1 (5 bases). The CDR3 is 13 amino acids. Trimming stripped 3 bases from V and 6 bases from J, with 12 bases between. Germline V gene data show CDR1 as SGHRS and CDR2 as YFSETQ. CDR3 sequence reads: CASSYVAGSEAFF. The CDR3 DNA follows: TGCGCCAGCAGCTATGTCGCAGGGTCTGAAGCTTTCTTT.

The chain employs TRBV9 and TRBJ1-3; D is possibly TRBD1 (5 bases). The CDR3 runs 16 residues. Germline CDR1 SGDLS, CDR2 YYNGEE. V was clipped by 4 bases and J by 4 bases, with 18 bases between them. The CDR3 protein is CASSLGGTLGGNTIYF. CDR3 nucleotides: TGTGCCAGCAGCCTAGGCGGGACCCTAGGGGGAAACACCATATATTTT.

V is TRBV18 and J is TRBJ2-7; the match to TRBD1 covers 9 bases. The CDR3 sequence is 14 residues long. CDR1 and CDR2 (germline): KGHSH, LQKENI. J lost 7 bases, V lost 2 bases, and 6 bases had no gene match. The CDR3 region has the DNA TGTGCCAGCTCACCAGGGACAGGGAAAGGTGAGCAGTACTTC. It translates to CASSPGTGKGEQYF.

CDR3 sequence: CASSDSGRSYNEQFF. DNA for the CDR3: TGTGCCAGCAGTGACTCCGGTCGTTCCTACAATGAGCAGTTCTTC. The V and J genes are TRBV6-4 and TRBJ2-1; D not certain. The V gene lost 0 bases and the J gene lost 1 base, with 7 bases spanning the gap. The V gene's germline CDR1 is MRHNA and CDR2 SNTAGT. This CDR3 is 15 amino acids long.

The J gene is TRBJ2-2, the V gene TRBV12-5; 8 nucleotides align to TRBD2. Germline assignment: CDR1 LGHNT and CDR2 FRNRAP. This CDR3 contains 15 residues. Trimming removed 6 bases from V and 5 bases from J; junction bases left unmatched: 8. The CDR3 sequence is CASGPGLGGTGELFF. DNA for the CDR3: TGTGCTAGTGGGCCGGGACTAGGAGGGACCGGGGAGCTGTTTTTT.

The genes are TRBV7-2 and TRBJ1-1; 9 positions match TRBD1. The ends lost 3 bases at V and 2 bases at J; junction bases unmatched: 7. The CDR3 sequence is 16 residues long. Germline V gives CDR1 SGHTA, CDR2 FQGNSA. CDR3 region: CASSFLLGQGNTEAFF. The DNA for the CDR3 is TGTGCCAGCAGCTTTCTACTGGGACAGGGAAACACTGAAGCTTTCTTT.

This rearrangement joins TRBV2 to TRBJ1-2, with TRBD1 matching 7 bases. With V trimmed by 5 bases and J by 8 bases, 17 bases remained unmatched. The CDR3 is 16 residues long. The V gene's germline CDR1 is SNHLY and CDR2 FYNNEI. For the CDR3, the DNA is TGTGCCAGCAGTATGGACAGGTTTAGTACGGAGGGAGGCTACACCTTC. This translates into CASSMDRFSTEGGYTF.

This clone was seen only once. This chain links TRBV9 with TRBJ1-5; the match to TRBD1 covers 7 bases. CDR1 is SGDLS, CDR2 YYNGEE, per germline. With V trimmed by 3 bases and J by 3 bases, 3 bases remained unmatched. The CDR3 is 14 amino acids. The CDR3 region is CASSDRGHNQPQHF. The CDR3 DNA follows: TGTGCCAGCAGCGACAGGGGCCACAATCAGCCCCAGCATTTT.

The count of this clone is one. CDR3 loop: CASSLQHQGGWGNEQFF. Here the CDR3 DNA reads TGTGCCAGTAGCTTACAACATCAGGGGGGATGGGGCAATGAGCAGTTCTTC. The V and J genes are TRBV19 and TRBJ2-1; D is perhaps TRBD1 (7 bases). Trimming cost V 6 bases and J 6 bases, with 24 bases left between them. The CDR3 totals 17 residues. Germline CDR1 and CDR2: LNHDA and SQIVND (reference sequence).

The chain joins TRBV27 to TRBJ1-5; D is possibly TRBD1 (6 bases). The CDR3 totals 12 residues. CDR1 MNHEY and CDR2 SMNVEV come from the germline V gene (reference sequence). Trimming left V 9 bases short and J 6 bases short, with 12 bases between. Here the CDR3 reads CARYRVGQPQHF. The DNA for the CDR3 is TGTGCCAGGTACAGGGTTGGTCAGCCCCAGCATTTT.

V usage is TRBV27 and J usage is TRBJ2-5, with a weak D call TRBD2 (5 bases). V dropped 6 bases and J dropped 0 bases, with 11 bases sitting between them. The CDR3 totals 14 residues. Germline lookup yields CDR1 MNHEY and CDR2 SMNVEV (reference sequence). The CDR3 reads CASRRAAYQETQYF. CDR3 DNA: TGTGCCAGCAGGCGGGCAGCGTACCAAGAGACCCAGTACTTC.

This chain uses TRBV6-5 with TRBJ1-2; 7 positions match TRBD1. CDR1 and CDR2 from the germline V gene are MNHEY and SVGAGI. The CDR3 totals 13 residues. The junction had 9 bases not matched to a gene; V was cut back by 9 bases and J by 5 bases. CDR3 bases: TGTGCCAGTGCCCTTACAGGGGAATATGGCTACACCTTC. Protein: CASALTGEYGYTF.

This rearrangement joins TRBV5-1 to TRBJ2-5; 12 bases map to TRBD2. V lost 3 bases and J lost 2; bases outside the gene matches: 2. The germline V gene has CDR1 SGHRS and CDR2 YFSETQ. The CDR3 is 15 residues long. CDR3 sequence reads: CASSSLAGGQETQYF. The CDR3 DNA reads as TGCGCCAGCAGCTCACTAGCGGGAGGACAAGAGACCCAGTACTTC.

This chain joins TRBV5-1 and TRBJ2-5; D is perhaps TRBD1 (6 bases). The length of the CDR3 is 15 residues. Germline CDR1 is SGHRS and CDR2 is YFSETQ. Trimming cost V 0 bases and J 2 bases, with 11 bases left between them. The CDR3 region is CASSLAFGQQETQYF. CDR3 sequence (DNA): TGCGCCAGCAGCTTGGCCTTCGGACAGCAAGAGACCCAGTACTTC. The whole variable domain, remainder taken from reference TRBV5-1 and TRBJ2-5, is KAGVTQTPRYLIKTRGQQVTLSCSPISGHRSVSWYQQTPGQGLQFLFEYFSETQRNKGNFPGRFSGRQFSNSRSEMNVSTLELGDSALYLCASSLAFGQQETQYFGPGTRLLVL.

This chain uses TRBV6-4 with TRBJ1-1, with 11 bases aligning to TRBD1. Per the germline V gene, CDR1 is MRHNA and CDR2 is SNTAGT. V trimming: 4 bases; J trimming: 4 bases; junction bases outside the gene matches: 2. This CDR3 has 14 residues. The CDR3 loop is CASSVGTGGTEAFF. The CDR3 DNA is TGTGCCAGCAGTGTTGGGACAGGGGGCACTGAAGCTTTCTTT.

This clone has only a few counts. The chain combines TRBV28 with TRBJ1-2; 7 bases align to TRBD1. This CDR3 contains 19 residues. The ends lost 1 base at V and 0 bases at J; junction bases unmatched: 14. Germline loops: CDR1 MDHEN, CDR2 SYDVKM. The CDR3 loop is CASSLSYNIQGTANYGYTF. The CDR3 nucleotides read TGTGCCAGCAGTTTATCGTACAACATACAGGGGACAGCTAACTATGGCTACACCTTC.

The gene calls are TRBV11-2 and TRBJ2-7; TRBD2 matches 8 bases. The CDR3 is made up of 14 amino acids. Looked up from germline, CDR1 is SGHAT and CDR2 is FQNNGV. J gave up 0 bases and V 5 bases, and 3 bases lay outside the gene matches. The DNA for the CDR3 is TGTGCCAGCAGCCGGGGGGGAGCCTCCTACGAGCAGTACTTC. It specifies CASSRGGASYEQYF.